The T cell receptor beta chain under discussion was sequenced for a study of blood T cell repertoires in COVID-19. Study background: The United States, Italy and Spain provided the acute and convalescent COVID-19 samples. Nucleic acid was either cDNA or gDNA, and it came from T cells, B-cell-depleted T cells, or PBMCs.

Under the authors' procedure: Counts of nucleated cells, estimated from reference gene primer amplification, were obtained. Generated by immunoSEQ multiplex PCR, the TCRdb table keeps only in-frame clones and is missing some. From that table come the V and J calls and clone size; the DNA was used to work out D and trimming. Of about 90,000 clones listed, roughly 78% are singletons. The length of the CDR3 is 15 residues. The germline V gene encodes CDR1 DFQATT and CDR2 SNEGSKA (reference sequence). The V gene end was trimmed by 3 bases and the J gene end by 2 bases; junction bases not matched to a gene: 7.

This receptor was identified in an older woman with acute or convalescent COVID-19. The specimen was peripheral blood. The rearrangement uses TRBV20-1 and TRBJ2-5, with 9 bases identical to TRBD2. CDR3 bases: TGCAGTGCTAGTCGGCTAGCGGGGAATCAAGAGACCCAGTACTTC. This codes for CSASRLAGNQETQYF.